The 19 T cell receptor beta chains listed next were all sequenced from one sample in a study of blood T cell repertoires in COVID-19. Clones were read by immunoSEQ multiplex PCR, and TCRdb kept only the in-frame ones, dropping some. Of tens of thousands of clones listed, about 81% are singletons. Input material: peripheral blood. Every receptor here comes from a man in his 60s with COVID-19, enrolled during active disease.

This clone was seen only once. V usage is TRBV7-8 and J usage is TRBJ2-5; 9 nucleotides agree with TRBD2. This CDR3 has 14 residues. V trimming: 6 bases; J trimming: 0 bases; junction bases outside the gene matches: 2. Looked up from germline, CDR1 is SGHVS and CDR2 is FQNEAQ. The CDR3 coding sequence is TGTGCCAGCAGGCGGGGGGGGAACCAAGAGACCCAGTACTTC. It encodes CASRRGGNQETQYF.

The V call is TRBV3-1 (or the pseudogene TRBV3-2), the J call TRBJ2-6; 8 positions agree with TRBD1. Germline V lookup: CDR1 LGHDT, CDR2 YNNKEL (reference sequence). The CDR3 is 18 amino acids. V gave up 3 bases and J gave up 0 bases; unmatched junction bases: 7. The CDR3 sequence: CASSHPGQGFSGANVLTF. CDR3 DNA: TGTGCCAGCAGCCACCCCGGACAGGGATTCTCTGGGGCCAACGTCCTGACTTTC.

The chain carries TRBV19 and TRBJ2-7; D may be TRBD1 (6 bases). CDR1 is LNHDA and CDR2 is SQIVND in the germline V gene (reference sequence). The CDR3 totals 18 residues. V was clipped by 2 bases and J by 5 bases, with 25 bases between them. The CDR3 loop reads CASSISLPGDRLLHEQYF. The CDR3 DNA sequence: TGTGCCAGTAGTATAAGCCTTCCCGGTGACAGGCTCCTACACGAGCAGTACTTC.

J is TRBJ1-4 and V is TRBV6-2 or TRBV6-3; D is unresolved. The germline CDR1 and CDR2 sequences are MNHEY and SVGEGT. This CDR3 region has 15 residues. The V gene lost 7 bases and the J gene lost 0 bases, with 12 bases spanning the gap. The chain's CDR3 is CASNPDGTTNEKLFF. The CDR3 nucleotides read TGTGCCAGCAACCCGGACGGGACAACTAATGAAAAACTGTTTTTT.

The chain combines TRBV5-1 with TRBJ2-3; 10 bases fit TRBD2. The V gene end was trimmed by 4 bases and the J gene end by 3 bases; junction bases not matched to a gene: 2. CDR1 and CDR2 (germline): SGHRS, YFSETQ. This CDR3 comprises 14 residues. The chain's CDR3 is CASSLAGATDTQYF. CDR3 bases: TGCGCCAGCAGCCTAGCGGGAGCGACAGATACGCAGTATTTT.

The chain has TRBV19 and TRBJ2-7; the match to TRBD2 covers 8 bases. With V trimmed by 5 bases and J by 4 bases, 13 bases remained unmatched. CDR1 is LNHDA and CDR2 is SQIVND in the germline V gene (reference sequence). This CDR3 spans 16 amino acids. The CDR3 DNA is TGTGCCAGTAGTCCCCGGGGCAGCGGGAGCTCGTACGAGCAGTACTTC. As protein: CASSPRGSGSSYEQYF.

The V gene is TRBV18, the J gene TRBJ1-3, with 7 bases matching TRBD1. Unmatched junction bases numbered 2, after V lost 3 bases and J lost 0 bases. The germline V gene encodes CDR1 KGHSH and CDR2 LQKENI. This CDR3 comprises 15 residues. CDR3 region: CASSPTGSSGNTIYF. The DNA of the CDR3 is TGTGCCAGCTCACCGACAGGGTCCTCTGGAAACACCATATATTTT.

This clone was seen a few times. The V gene is TRBV18, the J gene TRBJ1-5; tentative D call: TRBD1 (6 bases). The CDR3 extends over 15 amino acids. Trimming removed 6 bases at V and 10 bases at J, with 22 bases between. Germline-derived CDR1 and CDR2 are KGHSH and LQKENI. The DNA for the CDR3 is TGTGCCAGCTCGCCAAGGGGGGGCCCCCAGTTCCCCCAGCATTTT. Translating gives CASSPRGGPQFPQHF.

The V call is TRBV18, the J call TRBJ1-1; TRBD1 matches at 9 bases. V shed 4 bases and J 2 bases; nucleotides not matched to a gene: 8. The CDR3 consists of 16 residues. CDR1 and CDR2 from the germline V gene are KGHSH and LQKENI. The CDR3 sequence is CASSLVTGGGNTEAFF. The CDR3 DNA reads TGTGCCAGCTCACTCGTGACAGGGGGGGGTAACACTGAAGCTTTCTTT. Combining the CDR3 with reference TRBV18 and TRBJ1-1 gives the whole variable domain NAGVMQNPRHLVRRRGQEARLRCSPMKGHSHVYWYRQLPEEGLKFMVYLQKENIIDESGMPKERFSAEFPKEGPSILRIQQVVRGDSAAYFCASSLVTGGGNTEAFFGQGTRLTVV.

The V call is TRBV6-5, the J call TRBJ2-2; 7 bases line up with TRBD1. This CDR3 has 16 residues. Germline CDR1 MNHEY, CDR2 SVGAGI. J lost 8 bases, V lost 0 bases, and 9 bases had no gene match. The chain's CDR3 is CASSYSILGQTGELFF. DNA of the CDR3: TGTGCCAGCAGTTACTCTATTTTGGGACAGACTGGGGAGCTGTTTTTT.

This clone has only one observation. The chain employs TRBV23-1 and TRBJ1-1; weak D call: TRBD1 (6 bases). TRBV23-1 is treated as an ORF (open reading frame) with a function not yet certain. V was pared by 6 bases and J by 4 bases, with 12 bases between. CDR3 length: 13 amino acids. Here the CDR3 reads CASRQGRGTEAFF. The CDR3 coding sequence is TGCGCCAGCAGACAGGGTCGAGGCACTGAAGCTTTCTTT.

The J gene is TRBJ2-1, the V gene TRBV4-1, with 9 bases that match TRBD2. V gave up 4 bases and J gave up 8 bases; unmatched junction bases: 12. This CDR3 is built from 16 residues. CDR1 and CDR2 (germline): MGHRA, YSYEKL. The CDR3 DNA is TGCGCCAGCAGCCCTATAATAGCGGGGGCCCCTCATGAGCAGTTCTTC. It specifies CASSPIIAGAPHEQFF.

This chain joins TRBV24-1 and TRBJ2-1; 7 bases align to TRBD2. The CDR3 has 14 amino acids. In germline, CDR1 is KGHDR, CDR2 SFDVKD. V dropped 6 bases and J dropped 5; count of bases not matched to a gene: 6. CDR3 amino acids: CATSQAGGNNEQFF. In DNA form, the CDR3 reads TGTGCCACCAGTCAAGCCGGGGGGAACAATGAGCAGTTCTTC.

The CDR3 spells CASKYRDTEAFF. CDR3 in DNA: TGTGCCAGCAAATACCGGGACACTGAAGCTTTCTTT. V usage is TRBV5-4 and J usage is TRBJ1-1; no definite D call. CDR3 length equals 12 residues. The V end lost 6 bases, the J end lost 3 bases, and 9 bases lay between the germline ends. Looked up from germline, CDR1 is SGHNT and CDR2 is YYREEE (reference sequence).

The chain combines TRBV4-2 with TRBJ2-3; D possibly corresponds to TRBD2 (6 bases). Trimming cost V 0 bases and J 2 bases, with 12 bases left between them. This CDR3 contains 16 residues. Germline V CDR1 and CDR2: LGHNA, YNFKEQ. The CDR3 DNA reads TGTGCCAGCAGCCAAGATGGGACTTTACTCACAGATACGCAGTATTTT. Its protein is CASSQDGTLLTDTQYF.

The rearrangement joins TRBV5-1 to TRBJ1-1; TRBD1 agrees at 8 bases. V trimming: 4 bases; J trimming: 6 bases; junction bases outside the gene matches: 8. The CDR3 has 14 amino acids. The germline gives CDR1 SGHRS, CDR2 YFSETQ. The CDR3 coding sequence is TGCGCCAGCAGCCCTCAGGGGGCGATGGCTGAAGCTTTCTTT. This gives the protein CASSPQGAMAEAFF.

The chain carries TRBV9 and TRBJ2-2, with 7 bases that match TRBD1. Germline V gene lookup returns CDR1 SGDLS and CDR2 YYNGEE. The junction had 5 bases not matched to a gene; V was cut back by 3 bases and J by 6 bases. CDR3 length: 14 residues. The CDR3 loop reads CASSALQGSGELFF. The CDR3 region has the DNA TGTGCCAGCAGCGCTCTACAGGGGTCCGGGGAGCTGTTTTTT.

The chain links TRBV7-6 to TRBJ2-1; the D gene is possibly TRBD2 (6 bases). The CDR3 runs 14 residues. V was cut by 0 bases and J by 8 bases, with 11 bases left in between. The germline V gene has CDR1 SGHVS and CDR2 FNYEAQ. The CDR3 sequence is CASSLAEGRDEQFF. The CDR3 DNA sequence: TGTGCCAGCAGCTTAGCGGAGGGCCGGGATGAGCAGTTCTTC. The entire variable domain, with the rest obtained from reference TRBV7-6 and TRBJ2-1, is as follows: GAGVSQSPRYKVTKRGQDVALRCDPISGHVSLYWYRQALGQGPEFLTYFNYEAQQDKSGLPNDRFSAERPEGSISTLTIQRTEQRDSAMYRCASSLAEGRDEQFFGPGTRLTVL.

V gene TRBV7-9 combines with J gene TRBJ2-3; D is possibly TRBD1 (5 bases). Germline V lookup: CDR1 SEHNR, CDR2 FQNEAQ (reference sequence). V shed 4 bases and J shed 2 bases, with 13 bases lying between them. This CDR3 has 15 amino acids. The DNA for the CDR3 is TGTGCCAGCAGCTCAACAGGCTCTCCCACAGATACGCAGTATTTT. As protein: CASSSTGSPTDTQYF.